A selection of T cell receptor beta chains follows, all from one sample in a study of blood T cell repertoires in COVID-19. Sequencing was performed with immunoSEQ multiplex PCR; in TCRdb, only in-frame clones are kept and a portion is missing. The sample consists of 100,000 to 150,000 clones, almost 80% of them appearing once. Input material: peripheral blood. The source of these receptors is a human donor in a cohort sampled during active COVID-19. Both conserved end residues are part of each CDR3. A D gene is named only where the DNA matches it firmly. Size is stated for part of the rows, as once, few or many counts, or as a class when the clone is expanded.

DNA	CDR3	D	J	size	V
TGCGCCAGCAGCCAAGAAAGGCGGTCTGGGGCCAACGTCCTGACTTTC	CASSQERRSGANVLTF	.	TRBJ2-6	.	TRBV4-3
TGCGCCAGCAGCTTGATAGACAGGCGCCTGTATGGCTACACCTTC	CASSLIDRRLYGYTF	.	TRBJ1-2	.	TRBV5-1
TGTGCCAGCAGCTTGGACAGGACTTATAATTCACCCCTCCACTTT	CASSLDRTYNSPLHF	TRBD1	TRBJ1-6	.	TRBV11-2
TGTGCCAGCAGTTATAACAGTCAAGAGACCCAGTACTTC	CASSYNSQETQYF	.	TRBJ2-5	.	TRBV6-2/TRBV6-3
TGTGCCAGCAGCTTAAGGGGGCGCTCCAAAGATACGCAGTATTTT	CASSLRGRSKDTQYF	TRBD1	TRBJ2-3	once	TRBV7-2
TGTGCCATACTTAGCCAGCCGGGGAAAGAGACCCAGTACTTC	CAILSQPGKETQYF	.	TRBJ2-5	.	TRBV19
TGTGCCAGCAGTTCGACAGGGGATGTGACTGAAGCTTTCTTT	CASSSTGDVTEAFF	TRBD1	TRBJ1-1	.	TRBV28
TGTGCCAGCAGCTTGATGGGGGGGTCCGTAGTTGGGGCCAACGTCCTGACTTTC	CASSLMGGSVVGANVLTF	TRBD2	TRBJ2-6	.	TRBV5-8
TGTGCCAGCAGTTCCCGCACAGGGGGTAAAGAGACCCAGTACTTC	CASSSRTGGKETQYF	TRBD1	TRBJ2-5	.	TRBV28
TGTGCCAGCAGCTTCACTAGCCGCACAGATACGCAGTATTTT	CASSFTSRTDTQYF	.	TRBJ2-3	many	TRBV7-2
TGTGCCAGTAGTACGGACAGGGGAAACTATGGCTACACCTTC	CASSTDRGNYGYTF	TRBD1	TRBJ1-2	.	TRBV19
TGCGCCAGCAGCTTGGTAGGGAGGGAAAAACTGTTTTTT	CASSLVGREKLFF	.	TRBJ1-4	.	TRBV5-1
TGTGCCATCAATCAACAGGACCTAAACACAGATACGCAGTATTTT	CAINQQDLNTDTQYF	.	TRBJ2-3	.	TRBV10-3
TGTGCCATCGAAAGCGGGGGGCCCGGCGAGCAGTACTTC	CAIESGGPGEQYF	TRBD2	TRBJ2-7	once	TRBV10-3
TGTGCCAGCAGTGAAGCGGGGACAGCGAATTCCTACGAGCAGTACTTC	CASSEAGTANSYEQYF	.	TRBJ2-7	.	TRBV25-1
TGTGCCTGGAGCCCCGGGACAGGGGGCTTCTATAATTCACCCCTCCACTTT	CAWSPGTGGFYNSPLHF	TRBD1	TRBJ1-6	.	TRBV30
TGCGCCAGCAGCCAAGAACTCCCTGTTGCCTACGAGCAGTACTTC	CASSQELPVAYEQYF	.	TRBJ2-7	once	TRBV4-3
TGTGCCAGCAGGACACTTAGCACAGATACGCAGTATTTT	CASRTLSTDTQYF	.	TRBJ2-3	.	TRBV12-3/TRBV12-4
TGTGCCAGCAGTTTATCGGGAGAGACCCAGTACTTC	CASSLSGETQYF	.	TRBJ2-5	.	TRBV28
TGCGCCAGCAGCCGGGCTAGCGGACGTAATGAGCAGTTCTTC	CASSRASGRNEQFF	TRBD2	TRBJ2-1	.	TRBV5-1
TGTGCCAGCAGCTTAATTGGAGCGGGAGTGCCACACGAGCAGTACTTC	CASSLIGAGVPHEQYF	TRBD2	TRBJ2-7	once	TRBV7-3
TGTGCCATCATTCAGGGGTTCTCCTACAATGAGCAGTTCTTC	CAIIQGFSYNEQFF	.	TRBJ2-1	.	TRBV2
TGTGCCACCAGCAGAGATAGGACTAGCGGGCTGCGTAGCGAGACCCAGTACTTC	CATSRDRTSGLRSETQYF	TRBD2	TRBJ2-5	once	TRBV15
TGTGCCAGCAGTCCCGGGACTAGCCCTGCCTACGAGCAGTACTTC	CASSPGTSPAYEQYF	TRBD2	TRBJ2-7	.	TRBV7-9
TGTGCCAGCAGCGGGAGGGCCAACCACAATGAGCAGTTCTTC	CASSGRANHNEQFF	TRBD2	TRBJ2-1	.	TRBV6-2/TRBV6-3
TGTGCCAGCAGCTTGACGGGAGGGATTACCTACGAGCAGTACTTC	CASSLTGGITYEQYF	TRBD2	TRBJ2-7	.	TRBV7-2
TGTGCCAGCAGCTTATATACAGATAGCTCCTACGAGCAGTACTTC	CASSLYTDSSYEQYF	.	TRBJ2-7	.	TRBV7-2
TGTGCCAGCAAGGTCCCCCTCTGCCCCGGGTTGGTAAGATGCGTTCCAAAGGGGACCTTC	CASKVPLCPGLVRCVPKGTF	.	TRBJ1-2	.	TRBV6-7
TGTGCCAGCAGCCCCGACTCGGGGGCAGATACGCAGTATTTT	CASSPDSGADTQYF	.	TRBJ2-3	.	TRBV7-3
TGTGCCAGCAGCCCGTGGACTAGCCTCACAGATACGCAGTATTTT	CASSPWTSLTDTQYF	TRBD2	TRBJ2-3	once	TRBV5-4
TGTGCCAGCAGCCATTCGGGTGCCGCCGAGCAGTACTTC	CASSHSGAAEQYF	.	TRBJ2-7	.	TRBV14
TGTGCCAGCTCACCCGTGGGGGGTGAGAGACAGCCCCAGCATTTT	CASSPVGGERQPQHF	.	TRBJ1-5	.	TRBV18
TGTGCCAGCAGTTACACGCGGAGCACAGGGAGCTACACCTTC	CASSYTRSTGSYTF	.	TRBJ1-2	.	TRBV6-2/TRBV6-3
TGTGCCAGCAGTGAAGTGAAAGGACAGTACGACTCAAGCTCCTACGAGCAGTACTTC	CASSEVKGQYDSSSYEQYF	.	TRBJ2-7	once	TRBV6-1
TGTGCCAGCAGTTCCTACTATGGCTACACCTTC	CASSSYYGYTF	.	TRBJ1-2	.	TRBV28
TGTGCCAGCAGCCCAAAAGACTCCAATACGCAGTATTTT	CASSPKDSNTQYF	.	TRBJ2-3	.	TRBV5-6
TGTGCCAGCAGCCTCAGGACTAGCTCGGCCTACGAGCAGTACTTC	CASSLRTSSAYEQYF	TRBD2	TRBJ2-7	.	TRBV6-5
TGTGCCAGCAGTTCGCTGACTAGTGACTACAATGAGCAGTTCTTC	CASSSLTSDYNEQFF	.	TRBJ2-1	.	TRBV28
TGTGCCAGCTCACCGCTTACGGACAGTTCCTACGAGCAGTACTTC	CASSPLTDSSYEQYF	.	TRBJ2-7	.	TRBV18
TGTGCCAGCAGCGGAGCCGGGACAGGGTTCAATGAGCAGTTCTTC	CASSGAGTGFNEQFF	TRBD1	TRBJ2-1	.	TRBV9
TGTGCCAGTAGTCTGAGGGGGAGAGGAAACACTGAAGCTTTCTTT	CASSLRGRGNTEAFF	.	TRBJ1-1	.	TRBV19
TGCAGCGACTTGGACAGAATGAGCTCCTACAATGAGCAGTTCTTC	CSDLDRMSSYNEQFF	.	TRBJ2-1	.	TRBV29-1
TGTGCCAGCACATTTCAGAAGAACACTGAAGCTTTCTTT	CASTFQKNTEAFF	.	TRBJ1-1	.	TRBV6-5
TGTGCCACCGGAGATCCGGGACAGGGAGCCGGGGCCAACGTCCTGACTTTC	CATGDPGQGAGANVLTF	TRBD1	TRBJ2-6	once	TRBV24-1
TGCGCCAGCAGTTCGGGACTAGCGGCCACAGATACGCAGTATTTT	CASSSGLAATDTQYF	TRBD2	TRBJ2-3	.	TRBV5-1
TGTGCCAGCAGCCATGGGACAATCGCTAAAAATTCACCCCTCCACTTT	CASSHGTIAKNSPLHF	.	TRBJ1-6	.	TRBV7-9
TGTGCCAGCAGCGTGGCCGGGAGCCTAGCGGGAGCAGGGTCGACCCAGTACTTC	CASSVAGSLAGAGSTQYF	TRBD2	TRBJ2-5	.	TRBV7-8
TGTGCCAGTAGTCCTATGACTCGAGGAGAGAATTCACCCCTCCACTTT	CASSPMTRGENSPLHF	.	TRBJ1-6	few	TRBV19